The present T cell receptor (beta chain) was sequenced within a study of PD-1 blockade in classical Hodgkin lymphoma. Study findings and constraints: Newly diagnosed patients were reported to start with lower TCR diversity than healthy donors. With CD4+ cells, TCR diversity rose significantly by C4D1, but not with CD8+ cells. Newly diagnosed and completely responding patients shared comparable baseline diversity.

Brentuximab vedotin exposure varied among the patients, all of whom had relapsed after autologous stem cell transplantation. The investigators isolated CD8+ T cells from thawed PBMCs using magnetic negative selection. Complete response, partial response or progressive disease made up the best responses. This clone came up a few times. Its antigen is currently unknown. Clones were sequenced by immunoSEQ multiplex PCR, and TCRdb holds only the in-frame ones, with some missing. This table holds 1,600 or so clones, over 55% found once. The sequenced sample was CD8+ T cells from blood, obtained at baseline. The TCR sequence derives from a human donor with classical Hodgkin lymphoma.

The CDR3 sequence: CASSFGTRTYNEQFF. CDR3 sequence (DNA): TGTGCCAGCAGCTTCGGGACTAGGACCTACAATGAGCAGTTCTTC. The chain carries TRBV5-5 and TRBJ2-1, with 8 bases identical to TRBD2. Per germline, CDR1 SGHKS and CDR2 YYEKEE (reference sequence). V lost 2 bases and J lost 2; bases outside the gene matches: 3. This CDR3 is 15 amino acids long.